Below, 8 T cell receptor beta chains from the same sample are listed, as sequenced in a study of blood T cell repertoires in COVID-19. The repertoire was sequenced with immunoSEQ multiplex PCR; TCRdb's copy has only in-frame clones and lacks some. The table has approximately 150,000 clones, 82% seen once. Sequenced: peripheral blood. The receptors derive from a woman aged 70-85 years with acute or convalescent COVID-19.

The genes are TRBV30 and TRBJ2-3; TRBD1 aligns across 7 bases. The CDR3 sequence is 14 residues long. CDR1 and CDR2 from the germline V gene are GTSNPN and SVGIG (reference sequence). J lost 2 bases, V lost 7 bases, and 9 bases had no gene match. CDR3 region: CASSPGQYTDTQYF. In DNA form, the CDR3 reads TGTGCCTCCTCCCCGGGACAGTACACAGATACGCAGTATTTT.

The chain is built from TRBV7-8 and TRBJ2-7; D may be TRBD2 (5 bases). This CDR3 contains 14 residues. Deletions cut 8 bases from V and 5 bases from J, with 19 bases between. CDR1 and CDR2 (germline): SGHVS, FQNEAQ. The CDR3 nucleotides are TGTGCCAGCTCCCGGGCGGGCTCAATGGACGAGCAGTACTTC. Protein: CASSRAGSMDEQYF.

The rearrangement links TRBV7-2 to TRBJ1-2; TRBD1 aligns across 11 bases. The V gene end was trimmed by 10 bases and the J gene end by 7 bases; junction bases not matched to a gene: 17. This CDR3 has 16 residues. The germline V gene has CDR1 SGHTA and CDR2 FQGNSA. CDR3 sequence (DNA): TGTGCCACCCTCTCGCAACAAAGGGGGACAGGGGGTGGCTACACCTTC. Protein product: CATLSQQRGTGGGYTF. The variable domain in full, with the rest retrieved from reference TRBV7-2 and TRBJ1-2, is GAGVSQSPSNKVTEKGKDVELRCDPISGHTALYWYRQSLGQGLEFLIYFQGNSAPDKSGLPSDRFSAERTGGSVSTLTIQRTQQEDSAVYLCATLSQQRGTGGGYTFGSGTRLTVV.

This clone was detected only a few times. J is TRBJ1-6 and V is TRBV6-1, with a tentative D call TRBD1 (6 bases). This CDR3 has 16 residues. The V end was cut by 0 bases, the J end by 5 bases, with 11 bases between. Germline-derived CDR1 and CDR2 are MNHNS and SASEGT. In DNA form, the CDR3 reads TGTGCCAGCAGTGAAGCGAAGGGGGTAAATAATTCACCCCTCCACTTT. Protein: CASSEAKGVNNSPLHF.

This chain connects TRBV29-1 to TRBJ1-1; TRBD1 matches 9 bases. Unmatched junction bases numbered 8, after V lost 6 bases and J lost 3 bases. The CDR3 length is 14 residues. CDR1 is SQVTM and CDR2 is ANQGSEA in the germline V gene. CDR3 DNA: TGCAGCGTCGACCGGGACAGGGTGGACACTGAAGCTTTCTTT. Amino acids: CSVDRDRVDTEAFF.

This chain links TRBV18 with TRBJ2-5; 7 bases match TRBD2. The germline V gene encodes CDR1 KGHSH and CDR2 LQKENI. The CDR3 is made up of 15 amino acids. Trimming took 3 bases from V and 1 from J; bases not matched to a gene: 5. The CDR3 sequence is CASSPVGLPQETQYF. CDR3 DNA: TGTGCCAGCTCACCTGTGGGACTACCCCAAGAGACCCAGTACTTC.

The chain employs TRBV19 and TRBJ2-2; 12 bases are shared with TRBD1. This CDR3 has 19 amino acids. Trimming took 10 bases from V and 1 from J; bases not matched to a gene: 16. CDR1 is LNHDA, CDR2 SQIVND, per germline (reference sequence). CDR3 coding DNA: TGTGCCACCAAGCCCCGGCCGGGACAGGGGGCTAGGAACACCGGGGAGCTGTTTTTT. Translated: CATKPRPGQGARNTGELFF.

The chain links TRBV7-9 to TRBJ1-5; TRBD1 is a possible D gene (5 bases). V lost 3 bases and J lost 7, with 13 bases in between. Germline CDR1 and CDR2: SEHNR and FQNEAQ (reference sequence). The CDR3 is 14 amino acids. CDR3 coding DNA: TGTGCCAGCAGCTTGGGGCTCGTGGGGCAGCCCCAGCATTTT. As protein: CASSLGLVGQPQHF. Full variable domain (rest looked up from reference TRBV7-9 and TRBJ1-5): DTGVSQNPRHKITKRGQNVTFRCDPISEHNRLYWYRQTLGQGPEFLTYFQNEAQLEKSRLLSDRFSAERPKGSFSTLEIQRTEQGDSAMYLCASSLGLVGQPQHFGDGTRLSIL.